The 14 T cell receptor beta chains listed next were all sequenced from one sample in a study of blood T cell repertoires in COVID-19 (dated by TCRdb to the early 2020s). The library was made by the immunoSEQ multiplex PCR assay. The table comes from immuneACCESS by way of TCRdb, which keeps in-frame sequences with V and J called. Part of the clones is missing from these tables; in studies checked, under half for an unresolved V gene and the rest for unknown reasons. This sample holds about 260,000 clones; more than 85% were observed only once. The ten largest clones represent 5.2% of the sample. Material: peripheral blood. Receptors originate from a woman aged 55 to 70 with COVID-19, enrolled during active disease.

The chain couples TRBV3-1 (or the pseudogene TRBV3-2) to TRBJ1-2; 8 bases line up with TRBD1. Germline CDR1 and CDR2: LGHDT and YNNKEL (reference sequence). Trimming took 4 bases from V and 4 from J; bases not matched to a gene: 17. The CDR3 totals 18 residues. As DNA, the CDR3 is TGTGCCAGCAGCCTGTCAGACAGGGGAAGGCGTAGATGCTATGGCTACACCTTC. Encoded protein: CASSLSDRGRRRCYGYTF.

The rearrangement links TRBV7-9 to TRBJ1-4, with a tentative D call TRBD1 (6 bases). The CDR3 extends over 14 amino acids. The ends were cut back, 5 bases at V and 8 bases at J, with 15 bases in the middle. The germline gives CDR1 SEHNR, CDR2 FQNEAQ (reference sequence). CDR3 sequence reads: CASSDVGRGEKLFF. As DNA, the CDR3 is TGTGCCAGCAGCGACGTCGGCAGGGGAGAAAAACTGTTTTTT.

This chain uses TRBV19 with TRBJ2-2; D perhaps matches TRBD2 (5 bases). Trimming took 7 bases from V and 6 from J, leaving 15 bases between them. CDR1 and CDR2 (germline): LNHDA, SQIVND (reference sequence). The length of the CDR3 is 14 residues. The CDR3 sequence: CASNRAPSPGELFF. The CDR3 DNA sequence: TGTGCCAGTAACCGGGCCCCTAGCCCCGGGGAGCTGTTTTTT.

J is TRBJ2-2 and V is TRBV27; D possibly corresponds to TRBD2 (6 bases). V was cut by 3 bases and J by 5 bases, with 16 bases left in between. The germline V gene has CDR1 MNHEY and CDR2 SMNVEV (reference sequence). This CDR3 contains 16 residues. CDR3 residues: CASSFEAGRVTGELFF. The CDR3 nucleotides are TGTGCCAGCAGTTTCGAGGCCGGGAGAGTTACCGGGGAGCTGTTTTTT.

The chain is built from TRBV9 and TRBJ2-1, with 8 nucleotides matching TRBD2. This CDR3 spans 17 amino acids. V gave up 4 bases and J gave up 1 base; unmatched junction bases: 10. Germline CDR1 is SGDLS and CDR2 is YYNGEE. The CDR3 coding sequence is TGTGCCAGCAGCCCGAGCCCGGCTAGCGGGTCCTACAATGAGCAGTTCTTC. It specifies CASSPSPASGSYNEQFF.

The chain carries TRBV24-1 and TRBJ2-2, with TRBD2 as a possible D gene (6 bases). Trimming removed 5 bases at V and 2 bases at J, with 20 bases between. Looked up from germline, CDR1 is KGHDR and CDR2 is SFDVKD. This CDR3 has 18 amino acids. The CDR3: CATSAPGLLVSNTGELFF. Written as DNA, the CDR3 is TGTGCCACCAGTGCCCCGGGACTTCTAGTATCTAACACCGGGGAGCTGTTTTTT.

The chain carries TRBV30 and TRBJ2-7, with 10 positions matching TRBD1. V trimming: 5 bases; J trimming: 6 bases; junction bases outside the gene matches: 7. Germline V gene data show CDR1 as GTSNPN and CDR2 as SVGIG (reference sequence). CDR3 length: 13 residues. CDR3 bases: TGTGCCTGGGTGACAGGGGGCGCTTCCGAGCAGTACTTC. Amino acid sequence: CAWVTGGASEQYF. Combining the CDR3 with reference TRBV30 and TRBJ2-7 gives the whole variable domain SQTIHQWPATLVQPVGSPLSLECTVEGTSNPNLYWYRQAAGRGLQLLFYSVGIGQISSEVPQNLSASRPQDRQFILSSKKLLLSDSGFYLCAWVTGGASEQYFGPGTRLTVT.

This chain links TRBV5-5 with TRBJ2-5, with a weak D call TRBD2 (6 bases). Germline V CDR1 and CDR2: SGHKS, YYEKEE (reference sequence). This CDR3 comprises 14 residues. Trimming took 2 bases from V and 5 from J, leaving 13 bases between them. The CDR3, as DNA: TGTGCCAGCAGCTTAGGAGGGATAAGGGAGACCCAGTACTTC. Its translation: CASSLGGIRETQYF.

The chain recombines TRBV3-1 (or the pseudogene TRBV3-2) with TRBJ1-4; 10 nucleotides match TRBD1. The CDR3 extends over 17 amino acids. CDR1 is LGHDT and CDR2 is YNNKEL in the germline V gene (reference sequence). V gave up 3 bases and J gave up 7 bases; unmatched junction bases: 11. CDR3 sequence (DNA): TGTGCCAGCAGCCAGAGGCGGCCGGGACAGGGGAGTGAAAAACTGTTTTTT. As protein: CASSQRRPGQGSEKLFF.

The rearrangement joins TRBV12-3 or TRBV12-4 to TRBJ2-7; 8 bases line up with TRBD2. The CDR3 sequence is 13 residues long. The J segment lost 2 bases and the V segment lost 3 bases, leaving 0 bases of the junction unmatched. Here the CDR3 reads CASSLGLAYEQYF. The DNA for the CDR3 is TGTGCCAGCAGTTTGGGACTAGCCTACGAGCAGTACTTC.

The DNA for the CDR3 is TGTGCCAGCCAGCTCCCTGGGGGGGTTTCGTACGAGCAGTACTTC. Its translation: CASQLPGGVSYEQYF. The chain joins TRBV2 to TRBJ2-7; TRBD2 aligns across 7 bases. J was trimmed by 4 bases and V by 8 bases; bases with no gene match: 14. The CDR3 covers 15 residues. CDR1 SNHLY and CDR2 FYNNEI come from the germline V gene.

The CDR3 sequence: CASSLAAGGTYEQYF. DNA of the CDR3: TGCGCCAGCAGCTTGGCAGCGGGAGGGACCTACGAGCAGTACTTC. The chain is built from TRBV5-1 and TRBJ2-7; TRBD2 matches 10 bases. The CDR3 is made up of 15 amino acids. Germline V CDR1 and CDR2: SGHRS, YFSETQ. The J segment lost 2 bases and the V segment lost 0 bases, leaving 2 bases of the junction unmatched.

The chain combines TRBV18 with TRBJ2-6; no definite D call. The germline CDR1 and CDR2 sequences are KGHSH and LQKENI. Trimming left V 2 bases short and J 0 bases short, with 11 bases between. This CDR3 comprises 17 residues. Written as DNA, the CDR3 is TGTGCCAGCTCACCAACAATCGGCGGCTCTGGGGCCAACGTCCTGACTTTC. It specifies CASSPTIGGSGANVLTF. Together with reference TRBV18 and TRBJ2-6, the CDR3 gives the full variable domain: NAGVMQNPRHLVRRRGQEARLRCSPMKGHSHVYWYRQLPEEGLKFMVYLQKENIIDESGMPKERFSAEFPKEGPSILRIQQVVRGDSAAYFCASSPTIGGSGANVLTFGAGSRLTVL.

This rearrangement joins TRBV7-9 to TRBJ1-2; TRBD1 matches at 9 bases. CDR3 size: 16 residues. With V trimmed by 5 bases and J by 5 bases, 12 bases remained unmatched. In germline, CDR1 is SEHNR, CDR2 FQNEAQ (reference sequence). CDR3 sequence: CASSRGTGLFGYGYTF. Here the CDR3 DNA reads TGTGCCAGCAGCCGGGGGACAGGGCTTTTTGGGTATGGCTACACCTTC.